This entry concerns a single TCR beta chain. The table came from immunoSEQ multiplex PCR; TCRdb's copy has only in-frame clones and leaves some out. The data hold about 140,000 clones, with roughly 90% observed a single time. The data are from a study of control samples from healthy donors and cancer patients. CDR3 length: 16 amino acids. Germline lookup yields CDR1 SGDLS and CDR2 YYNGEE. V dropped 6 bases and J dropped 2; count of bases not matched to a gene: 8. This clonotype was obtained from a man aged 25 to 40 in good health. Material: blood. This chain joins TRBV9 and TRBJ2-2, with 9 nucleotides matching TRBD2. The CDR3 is CASTPSGAPNTGELFF. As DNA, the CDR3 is TGTGCCAGCACCCCTAGCGGGGCGCCCAACACCGGGGAGCTGTTTTTT.